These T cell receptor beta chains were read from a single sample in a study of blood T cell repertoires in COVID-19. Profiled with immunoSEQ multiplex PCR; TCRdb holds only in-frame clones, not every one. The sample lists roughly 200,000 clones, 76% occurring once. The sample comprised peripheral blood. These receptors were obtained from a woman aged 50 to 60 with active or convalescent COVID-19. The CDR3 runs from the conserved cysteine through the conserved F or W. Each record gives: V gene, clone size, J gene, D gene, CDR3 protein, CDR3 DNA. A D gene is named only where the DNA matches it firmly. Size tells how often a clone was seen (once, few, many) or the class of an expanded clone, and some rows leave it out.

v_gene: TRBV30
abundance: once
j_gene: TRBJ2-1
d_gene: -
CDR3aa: CAWKNGQSYNEQFF
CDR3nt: TGTGCCTGGAAGAATGGACAGTCCTACAATGAGCAGTTCTTC

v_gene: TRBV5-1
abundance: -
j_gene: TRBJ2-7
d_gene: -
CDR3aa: CASSPGVGSEQYF
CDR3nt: TGCGCCAGCAGCCCCGGGGTCGGTAGCGAGCAGTACTTC

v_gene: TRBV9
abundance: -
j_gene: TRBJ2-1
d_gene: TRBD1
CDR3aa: CASSGTGGSLNNEQFF
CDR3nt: TGTGCCAGCAGCGGGACAGGTGGGTCGTTAAACAATGAGCAGTTCTTC

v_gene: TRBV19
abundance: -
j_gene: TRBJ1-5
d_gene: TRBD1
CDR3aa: CASSSRQGPSYQPQHF
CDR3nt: TGTGCCAGTAGTTCCCGACAGGGACCCTCTTATCAGCCCCAGCATTTT

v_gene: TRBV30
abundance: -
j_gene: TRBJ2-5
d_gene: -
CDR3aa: CAWSVGQGLETQYF
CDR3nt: TGTGCCTGGAGTGTAGGGCAGGGGTTAGAGACCCAGTACTTC

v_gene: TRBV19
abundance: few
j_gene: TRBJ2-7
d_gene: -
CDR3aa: CASSIYPGSYEQYF
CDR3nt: TGTGCCAGTAGTATCTATCCGGGATCCTACGAGCAGTACTTC

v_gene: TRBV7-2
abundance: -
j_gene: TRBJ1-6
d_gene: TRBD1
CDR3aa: CASSPGTGHSPLHF
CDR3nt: TGTGCCAGCAGCCCCGGGACAGGGCATTCACCCCTCCACTTT

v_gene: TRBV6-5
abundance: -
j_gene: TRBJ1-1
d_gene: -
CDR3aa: CASSRQNTEAFF
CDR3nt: TGTGCCAGCAGTCGACAGAACACTGAAGCTTTCTTT

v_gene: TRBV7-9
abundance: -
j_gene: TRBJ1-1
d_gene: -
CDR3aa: CASSLVQGRRGTEAFF
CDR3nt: TGTGCCAGCAGCTTAGTTCAGGGAAGGCGGGGCACTGAAGCTTTCTTT

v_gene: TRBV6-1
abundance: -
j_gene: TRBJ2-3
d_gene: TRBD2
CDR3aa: CASSEILRGGKDTQYF
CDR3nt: TGTGCCAGCAGTGAAATACTGCGGGGGGGCAAAGATACGCAGTATTTT

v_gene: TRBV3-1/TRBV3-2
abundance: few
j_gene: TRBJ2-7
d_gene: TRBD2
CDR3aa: CASSQEFGGRAREQYF
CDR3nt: TGTGCCAGCAGCCAAGAATTCGGCGGGAGGGCCCGGGAGCAGTACTTC

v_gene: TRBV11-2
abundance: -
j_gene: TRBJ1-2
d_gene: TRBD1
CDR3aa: CASSLAPRTGDYGYTF
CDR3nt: TGTGCCAGCAGCTTAGCCCCGAGGACAGGGGACTATGGCTACACCTTC

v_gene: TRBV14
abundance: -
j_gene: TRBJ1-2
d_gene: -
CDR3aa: CASSRQDIYGYTF
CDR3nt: TGTGCCAGCAGCCGACAGGACATCTATGGCTACACCTTC

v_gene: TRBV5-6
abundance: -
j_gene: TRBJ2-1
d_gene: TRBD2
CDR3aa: CASSYVAGGPNEQFF
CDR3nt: TGTGCCAGCAGCTACGTAGCGGGAGGGCCTAATGAGCAGTTCTTC

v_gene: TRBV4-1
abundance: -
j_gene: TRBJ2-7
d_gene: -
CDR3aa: CASSQELLYEQYF
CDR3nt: TGCGCCAGCAGCCAGGAGCTACTCTACGAGCAGTACTTC

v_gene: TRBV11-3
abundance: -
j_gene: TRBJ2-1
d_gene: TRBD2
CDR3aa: CASSSLAGGINEQFF
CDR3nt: TGTGCCAGCAGCTCTCTAGCGGGAGGGATCAATGAGCAGTTCTTC

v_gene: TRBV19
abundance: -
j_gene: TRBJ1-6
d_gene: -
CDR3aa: CASSAGRLNSPLHF
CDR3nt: TGTGCCAGTAGTGCGGGACGGCTGAATTCACCCCTCCACTTT

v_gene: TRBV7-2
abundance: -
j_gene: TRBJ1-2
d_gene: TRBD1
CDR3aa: CASTLGQGENGYTF
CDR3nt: TGTGCCAGCACCCTAGGACAGGGGGAGAATGGCTACACCTTC

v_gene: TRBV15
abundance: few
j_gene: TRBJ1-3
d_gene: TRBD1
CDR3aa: CATSPRRTGISGNTIYF
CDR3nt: TGTGCCACCAGCCCACGACGGACAGGGATATCTGGAAACACCATATATTTT

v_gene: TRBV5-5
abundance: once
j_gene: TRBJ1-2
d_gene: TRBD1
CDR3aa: CASSGGQVMRDGYTF
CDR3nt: TGTGCCAGCAGCGGGGGACAGGTTATGAGGGATGGCTACACCTTC

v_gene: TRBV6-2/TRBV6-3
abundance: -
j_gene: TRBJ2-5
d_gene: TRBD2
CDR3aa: CASSYLTSGRAGSQETQYF
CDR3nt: TGTGCCAGCAGTTACCTTACTAGCGGGAGGGCCGGATCTCAAGAGACCCAGTACTTC

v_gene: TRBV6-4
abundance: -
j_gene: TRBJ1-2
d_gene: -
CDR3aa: CASSGQGSNYGYTF
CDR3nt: TGTGCCAGCAGTGGTCAGGGATCAAACTATGGCTACACCTTC

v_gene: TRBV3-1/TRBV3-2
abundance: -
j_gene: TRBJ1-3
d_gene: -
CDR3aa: CASSQEGRVSGNTIYF
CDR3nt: TGTGCCAGCAGCCAAGAGGGCAGGGTCTCTGGAAACACCATATATTTT

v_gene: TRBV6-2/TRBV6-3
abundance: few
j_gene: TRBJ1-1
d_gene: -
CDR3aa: CASSRQGTNTEAFF
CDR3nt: TGTGCCAGCAGCCGCCAGGGGACGAACACTGAAGCTTTCTTT

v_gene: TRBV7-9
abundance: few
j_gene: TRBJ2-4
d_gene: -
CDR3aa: CASSLEQSNIQYF
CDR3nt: TGTGCCAGCAGCTTAGAACAGTCAAACATTCAGTACTTC

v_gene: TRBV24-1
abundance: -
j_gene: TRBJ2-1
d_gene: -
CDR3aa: CATSDPKTGGRLAGPNEQFF
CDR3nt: TGTGCCACCAGTGATCCCAAGACAGGGGGCAGACTAGCGGGACCCAATGAGCAGTTCTTC

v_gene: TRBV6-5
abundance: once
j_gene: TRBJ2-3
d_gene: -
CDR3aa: CASRGTSTDTQYF
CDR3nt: TGTGCCAGCAGGGGGACTTCGACAGATACGCAGTATTTT

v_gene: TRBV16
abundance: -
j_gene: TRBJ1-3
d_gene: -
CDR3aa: CASSPRGSGNTIYF
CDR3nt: TGTGCCAGCAGTCCCAGGGGTTCTGGAAACACCATATATTTT

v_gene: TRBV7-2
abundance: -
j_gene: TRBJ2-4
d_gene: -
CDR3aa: CASSPDGRNIQYF
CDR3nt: TGTGCCAGCAGTCCGGACGGGAGAAACATTCAGTACTTC

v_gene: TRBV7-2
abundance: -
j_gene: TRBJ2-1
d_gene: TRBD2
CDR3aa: CASSLTGGKQFF
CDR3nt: TGTGCCAGCAGCTTAACGGGAGGTAAGCAGTTCTTC

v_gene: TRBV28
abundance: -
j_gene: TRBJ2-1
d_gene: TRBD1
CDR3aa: CASSSLSPTGYNEQFF
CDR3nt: TGTGCCAGCAGTTCCCTCTCGCCGACAGGGTACAATGAGCAGTTCTTC

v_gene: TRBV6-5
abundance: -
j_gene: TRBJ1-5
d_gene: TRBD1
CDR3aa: CASSRDRDSNQPQHF
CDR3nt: TGTGCCAGCAGCCGCGACAGGGATAGCAATCAGCCCCAGCATTTT

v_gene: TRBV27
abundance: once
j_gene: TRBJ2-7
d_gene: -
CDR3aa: CASSSRTGEQYF
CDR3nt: TGTGCCAGCAGTTCAAGGACGGGGGAGCAGTACTTC

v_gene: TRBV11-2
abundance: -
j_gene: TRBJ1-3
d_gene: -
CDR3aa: CASSATGDSGNTIYF
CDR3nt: TGTGCCAGCAGCGCGACAGGAGACTCTGGAAACACCATATATTTT

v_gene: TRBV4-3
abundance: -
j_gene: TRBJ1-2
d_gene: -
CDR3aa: CASSRVLAGDGHGYTF
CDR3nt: TGCGCCAGCAGCCGTGTCCTAGCGGGGGACGGTCACGGCTACACCTTC

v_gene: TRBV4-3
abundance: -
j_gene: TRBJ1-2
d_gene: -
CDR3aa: CASSQDLRTVTRYTF
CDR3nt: TGCGCCAGCAGCCAAGATCTTAGGACAGTTACGCGCTACACCTTC

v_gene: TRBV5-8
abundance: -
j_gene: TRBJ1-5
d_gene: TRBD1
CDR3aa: CASSLDRGNQPQHF
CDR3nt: TGTGCCAGCAGCTTAGACAGGGGCAATCAGCCCCAGCATTTT